This TCR beta chain was retrieved from a study of blood T cell repertoires in COVID-19. Overall study context: COVID-19 samples from acute and convalescent phases originated in the United States, Italy and Spain.

In regard to this clone: At the DNA level, this CDR3 is encoded by other sequences in the same sample as well.

V was trimmed by 1 base and J by 4 bases, leaving 5 bases between them. The CDR3 spans 13 residues. Germline V CDR1 and CDR2: SEHNR, FQNEAQ (reference sequence). As processed by the authors: Amplifying reference gene primers gave estimates of nucleated cell counts. Some clones are missing from TCRdb's copy, which holds only in-frame ones; the method was immunoSEQ multiplex PCR. The V and J calls and clone size were taken over from that table, and D and trimming were inferred from the DNA. Of about 110,000 clones in the sample, about 87% are singletons; the top ten hold approximately 1%. The genes are TRBV7-9 and TRBJ1-3; D gene ambiguous. The origin of this receptor is a human donor in a cohort sampled during active COVID-19. Sequenced input: peripheral blood. CDR3 region: CASSLGGGNTIYF. CDR3 in DNA: TGTGCCAGCAGCTTAGGCGGGGGAAACACCATATATTTT.